These T cell receptor beta chains were read from a single sample in a study of Graves' ophthalmopathy and Graves' hyperthyroidism. MiXCR was run by TCRdb on the multiplex PCR reads, yielding one entry per CDR3 protein. The sample gives around 1,200,000 distinct CDR3 sequences, about two fifths of which show up once; around 10% is in the top ten. Source material: peripheral blood or thyroid tissue (not recorded which). The receptors derive from an adult man with Graves' hyperthyroidism. Both conserved end residues are part of each CDR3. The order of the fields is J gene, D gene, clone size, V gene, CDR3 protein, CDR3 DNA. D genes are given only for firm matches. Rows give clone size only sometimes, using once, few, many, or a class for an expanded clone.

TRBJ1-2 | - | few | TRBV27 | CASSFSVHIGYTF | TGTGCCAGCAGTTTTTCCGTCCACATCGGCTACACCTTC
TRBJ1-2 | - | - | TRBV15 | CATSSGPDYGYTF | TGTGCCACCAGCAGTGGGCCGGACTATGGCTACACCTTC
TRBJ1-2 | TRBD1 | - | TRBV25-1 | CASVEDRTGGIVGYTF | TGTGCCAGCGTTGAAGATCGGACAGGGGGCATCGTTGGCTACACCTTC
TRBJ2-7 | TRBD1 | many | TRBV16 | CASSPRQGAKLGSYEQYF | TGTGCCAGCAGCCCCAGACAGGGGGCGAAGTTAGGCTCCTACGAGCAGTACTTC
TRBJ1-5 | - | many | TRBV10-1 | CASETGTPNQPQHF | TGCGCCAGCGAAACCGGGACACCCAATCAGCCCCAGCATTTT
TRBJ1-5 | - | - | TRBV7-9 | CASSLGPGSWGPQHF | TGTGCCAGCAGCCTGGGTCCGGGATCGTGGGGGCCCCAGCATTTT
TRBJ2-1 | TRBD2 | - | TRBV15 | CATSRRGDGTSGYNEQFF | TGTGCCACCAGCAGAAGGGGGGATGGGACTAGCGGCTACAATGAGCAGTTCTTC
TRBJ2-2 | - | many | TRBV7-9 | CASSTTRTGELFF | TGTGCCAGCAGCACTACTCGGACCGGGGAGCTGTTTTTT
TRBJ2-5 | TRBD1 | once | TRBV6-1 | CASRVTGGAFGETQYF | TGTGCCAGCAGAGTAACAGGGGGCGCTTTTGGGGAGACCCAGTACTTC
TRBJ1-5 | TRBD1 | - | TRBV25-1 | CASRGGQANQPQHF | TGTGCCAGCAGGGGGGGACAGGCGAATCAGCCCCAGCATTTT
TRBJ1-4 | - | many | TRBV9 | CASSPRPRDIEKLFF | TGTGCCAGCAGCCCCCGACCCAGGGACATTGAAAAACTGTTTTTT
TRBJ2-2 | - | - | TRBV12-3/TRBV12-4 | CASSWGRQVTGELFF | TGTGCCAGCAGTTGGGGCAGACAGGTTACCGGGGAGCTGTTTTTT
TRBJ2-7 | - | many | TRBV7-9 | CASSSGETGPRGEQYF | TGTGCCAGCAGCTCGGGAGAGACAGGACCCCGCGGCGAGCAGTACTTC
TRBJ2-2 | TRBD1 | many | TRBV7-2 | CASSPAGTGNTGELFF | TGTGCCAGCAGCCCAGCCGGGACAGGGAACACCGGGGAGCTGTTTTTT
TRBJ1-2 | - | - | TRBV6-2/TRBV6-3 | CASSYVGQNYGYTF | TGTGCCAGCAGTTACGTCGGACAAAACTATGGCTACACCTTC
TRBJ1-2 | - | many | TRBV7-8 | CASSWDIYGYTF | TGTGCCAGCAGCTGGGACATATATGGCTACACCTTC
TRBJ2-6 | - | few | TRBV12-3/TRBV12-4 | CASNLRESGANVLTF | TGTGCCAGCAACCTCAGGGAATCTGGGGCCAACGTCCTGACTTTC
TRBJ1-4 | TRBD1 | many | TRBV12-3/TRBV12-4 | CASSQGQGNGKLFF | TGTGCCAGCAGCCAGGGACAGGGTAATGGAAAACTGTTTTTT
TRBJ2-1 | - | - | TRBV7-9 | CASSPDSGEQFF | TGTGCCAGCAGCCCCGATAGTGGCGAGCAGTTCTTC
TRBJ1-5 | - | many | TRBV20-1 | CSARDLGKSENQPQHF | TGCAGTGCTAGAGATCTGGGCAAGAGTGAGAATCAGCCCCAGCATTTT
TRBJ1-5 | - | - | TRBV4-2 | CASSHVGTVLNQPQHF | TGTGCCAGCAGCCATGTCGGGACCGTGCTCAATCAGCCCCAGCATTTT
TRBJ1-4 | - | many | TRBV14 | CASSLSAGTSTNEKLFF | TGTGCCAGCAGCCTTTCGGCCGGGACATCAACTAATGAAAAACTGTTTTTT